These 7 T cell receptor beta chains share one sample of origin, sequenced in a study of T cells after posttransplantation cyclophosphamide. Cyclophosphamide on days +3 and +4 followed busulfan-fludarabine conditioning and a marrow graft. TCRdb's copy holds only in-frame clones and misses some; the assay was immunoSEQ multiplex PCR. In the table there are roughly 1,600 clones, less than 75% of which are singletons. The sample was CD4+ T cells sorted from blood, taken after allogeneic stem cell transplant with posttransplant cyclophosphamide. These TCRs come from a female patient aged 55-70 years who received an allogeneic stem cell transplant from a related donor and was CMV-positive. Some T cells here may be from the graft donor.

This clone has more than one count but fewer than ten. The V gene is TRBV19, the J gene TRBJ1-2; D perhaps matches TRBD1 (6 bases). V dropped 8 bases and J dropped 9 bases, with 22 bases sitting between them. The CDR3 is 14 residues long. Germline values: CDR1 LNHDA, CDR2 SQIVND (reference sequence). The CDR3, as DNA: TGTGCCAGTCGGGACATCGGTAAATTGACTAGCTACACCTTC. It yields the protein CASRDIGKLTSYTF.

The CDR3 here is CASSPRGLEAAQYF. The CDR3 coding sequence is TGTGCCAGCAGCCCACGGGGACTCGAAGCGGCCCAGTACTTC. The chain carries TRBV7-2 and TRBJ2-5; perhaps TRBD2 as D (6 bases). Per the germline V gene, CDR1 is SGHTA and CDR2 is FQGNSA. V lost 5 bases to trimming and J lost 9 bases, with 19 bases between them. The CDR3 has 14 residues. Full variable domain (missing parts from reference TRBV7-2 and TRBJ2-5): GAGVSQSPSNKVTEKGKDVELRCDPISGHTALYWYRQSLGQGLEFLIYFQGNSAPDKSGLPSDRFSAERTGGSVSTLTIQRTQQEDSAVYLCASSPRGLEAAQYFGPGTRLLVL.

The rearrangement joins TRBV2 to TRBJ2-7; 7 bases agree with TRBD1. With V trimmed by 2 bases and J by 1 base, 11 bases remained unmatched. CDR3 size: 17 residues. CDR1 and CDR2 (germline): SNHLY, FYNNEI. CDR3 sequence (DNA): TGTGCCAGCAGTGAATTTCGGTTTGTCAGGGGGTCCTACGAGCAGTACTTC. Its translation: CASSEFRFVRGSYEQYF.

This clone is termed large (0.1 to 1%). The chain employs TRBV7-9 and TRBJ1-1; D is unclear. In germline, CDR1 is SEHNR, CDR2 FQNEAQ (reference sequence). The germline V and J ends were trimmed by 5 bases and 0 bases, with 10 bases remaining between them. CDR3 length: 14 amino acids. The CDR3 coding sequence is TGTGCCAGCAGCACCCTAACCGTGAACACTGAAGCTTTCTTT. Translation gives CASSTLTVNTEAFF.

This clone was counted a single time. This sequence joins TRBV5-1 and TRBJ2-7; 8 nucleotides line up with TRBD2. CDR1 is SGHRS and CDR2 is YFSETQ in the germline V gene. The CDR3 has 14 amino acids. V lost 4 bases, J lost 0 bases, and 3 bases stayed unmatched. The CDR3 here is CASSRSGSSYEQYF. The DNA for the CDR3 is TGCGCCAGCAGCCGAAGCGGGAGCTCCTACGAGCAGTACTTC.

This clone was observed a single time. This chain uses TRBV18 with TRBJ2-7; 9 bases are shared with TRBD1. Per germline, CDR1 KGHSH and CDR2 LQKENI. This CDR3 comprises 15 residues. J gave up 8 bases and V 2 bases, and 10 bases lay outside the gene matches. This CDR3 reads CASSPDLGTGIKQYF. The CDR3 nucleotides read TGTGCCAGCTCACCAGATCTTGGGACAGGGATCAAGCAGTACTTC.

Worth noting for this clone: An end of the junction does not agree with germline; a read error may underlie this. The chain is built from TRBV5-5 and TRBJ1-5; 7 positions match TRBD1. This CDR3 spans 17 amino acids. CDR1 and CDR2 from the germline V gene are SGHKS and YYEKEE (reference sequence). The CDR3, as DNA: TGTACCAGCAGCTTAGGGACAGATTATAATAGCAATCAGCCCCAGCATTTT. Protein sequence: CTSSLGTDYNSNQPQHF.